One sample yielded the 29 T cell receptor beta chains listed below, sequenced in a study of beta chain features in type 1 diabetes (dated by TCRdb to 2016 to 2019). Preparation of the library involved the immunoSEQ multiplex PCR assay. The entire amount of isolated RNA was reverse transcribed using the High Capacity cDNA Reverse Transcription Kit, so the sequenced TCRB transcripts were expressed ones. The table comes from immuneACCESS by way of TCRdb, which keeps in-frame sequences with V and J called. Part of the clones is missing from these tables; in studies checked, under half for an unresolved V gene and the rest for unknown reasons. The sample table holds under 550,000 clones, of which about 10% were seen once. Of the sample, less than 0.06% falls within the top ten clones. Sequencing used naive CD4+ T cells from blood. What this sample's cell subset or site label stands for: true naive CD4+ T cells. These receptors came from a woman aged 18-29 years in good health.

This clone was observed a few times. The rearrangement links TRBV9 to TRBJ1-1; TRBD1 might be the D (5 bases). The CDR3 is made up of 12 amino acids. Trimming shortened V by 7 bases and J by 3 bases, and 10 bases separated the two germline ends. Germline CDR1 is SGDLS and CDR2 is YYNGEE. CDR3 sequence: CASGGSYTEAFF. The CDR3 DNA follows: TGTGCCAGCGGGGGGTCCTACACTGAAGCTTTCTTT.

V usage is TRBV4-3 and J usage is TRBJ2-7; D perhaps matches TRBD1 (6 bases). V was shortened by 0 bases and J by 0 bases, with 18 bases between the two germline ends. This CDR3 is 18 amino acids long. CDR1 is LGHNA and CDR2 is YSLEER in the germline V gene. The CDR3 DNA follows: TGCGCCAGCAGCCAAGACACAGGGTTCGCAGGGTTCTCCTACGAGCAGTACGTC. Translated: CASSQDTGFAGFSYEQYV.

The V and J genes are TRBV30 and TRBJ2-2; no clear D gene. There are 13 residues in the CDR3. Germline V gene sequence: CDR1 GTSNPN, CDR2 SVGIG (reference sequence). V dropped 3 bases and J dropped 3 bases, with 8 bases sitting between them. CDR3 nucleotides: TGTGCCTGGAGCCGCAGTCACACCGGGGAGCTGTTTTTT. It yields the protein CAWSRSHTGELFF.

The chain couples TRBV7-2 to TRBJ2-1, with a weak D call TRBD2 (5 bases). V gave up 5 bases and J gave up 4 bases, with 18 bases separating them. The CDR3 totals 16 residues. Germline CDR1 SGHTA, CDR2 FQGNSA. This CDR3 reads CASSPFRGKSYNEQFF. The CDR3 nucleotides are TGTGCCAGCAGCCCTTTCAGAGGGAAGTCATACAATGAGCAGTTCTTC.

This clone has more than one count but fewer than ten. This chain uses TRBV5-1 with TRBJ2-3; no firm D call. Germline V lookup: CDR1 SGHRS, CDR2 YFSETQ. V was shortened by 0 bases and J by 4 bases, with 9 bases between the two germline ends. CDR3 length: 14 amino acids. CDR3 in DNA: TGCGCCAGCAGCTTGGGGCTATCCCCAGATACGCAGTATTTT. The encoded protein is CASSLGLSPDTQYF.

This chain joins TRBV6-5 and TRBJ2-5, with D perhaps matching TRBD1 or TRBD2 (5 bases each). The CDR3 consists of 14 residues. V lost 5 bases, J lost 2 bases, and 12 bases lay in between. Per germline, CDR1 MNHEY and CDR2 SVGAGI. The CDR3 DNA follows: TGTGCCAGCAGTGGAAGGGACGGGCAAGAGACCCAGTACTTC. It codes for CASSGRDGQETQYF.

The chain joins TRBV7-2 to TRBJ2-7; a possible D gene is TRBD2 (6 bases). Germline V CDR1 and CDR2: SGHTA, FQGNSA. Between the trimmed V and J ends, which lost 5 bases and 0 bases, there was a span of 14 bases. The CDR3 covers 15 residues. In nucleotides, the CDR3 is TGTGCCAGCAGCGCCCGGACTACTAGCTCCTACGAGCAGTACTTC. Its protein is CASSARTTSSYEQYF.

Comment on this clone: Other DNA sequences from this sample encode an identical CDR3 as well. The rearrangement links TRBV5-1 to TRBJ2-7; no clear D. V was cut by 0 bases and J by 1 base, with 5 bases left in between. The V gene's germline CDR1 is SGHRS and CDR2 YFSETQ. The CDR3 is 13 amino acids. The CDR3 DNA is TGCGCCAGCAGCTTGGAACTGTCCTACGAGCAGTACTTC. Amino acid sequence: CASSLELSYEQYF. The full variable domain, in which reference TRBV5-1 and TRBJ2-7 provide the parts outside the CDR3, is KAGVTQTPRYLIKTRGQQVTLSCSPISGHRSVSWYQQTPGQGLQFLFEYFSETQRNKGNFPGRFSGRQFSNSRSEMNVSTLELGDSALYLCASSLELSYEQYFGPGTRLTVT.

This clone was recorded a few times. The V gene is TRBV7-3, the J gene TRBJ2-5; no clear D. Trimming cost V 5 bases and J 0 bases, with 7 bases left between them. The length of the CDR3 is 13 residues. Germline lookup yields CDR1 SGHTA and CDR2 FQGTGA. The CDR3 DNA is TGTGCCAGCAGCCGGCGGCACCAAGAGACCCAGTACTTC. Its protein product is CASSRRHQETQYF.

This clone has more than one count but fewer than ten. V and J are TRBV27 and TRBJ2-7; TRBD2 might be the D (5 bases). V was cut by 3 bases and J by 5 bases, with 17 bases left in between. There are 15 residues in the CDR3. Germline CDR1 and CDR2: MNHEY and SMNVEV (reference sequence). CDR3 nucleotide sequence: TGTGCCAGCAGTTTGGGTGGGAGCACGCGACACGAGCAGTACTTC. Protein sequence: CASSLGGSTRHEQYF.

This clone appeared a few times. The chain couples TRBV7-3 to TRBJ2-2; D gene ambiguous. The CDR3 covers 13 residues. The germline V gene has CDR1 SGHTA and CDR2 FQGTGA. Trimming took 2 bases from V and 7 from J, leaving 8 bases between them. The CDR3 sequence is CASSLGASGELFF. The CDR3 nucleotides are TGTGCCAGCAGCTTAGGTGCAAGCGGGGAGCTGTTTTTT.

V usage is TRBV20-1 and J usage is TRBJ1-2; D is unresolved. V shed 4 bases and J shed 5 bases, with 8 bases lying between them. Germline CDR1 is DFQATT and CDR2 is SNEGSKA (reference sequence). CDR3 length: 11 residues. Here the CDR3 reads CSANREYGYTF. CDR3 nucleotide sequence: TGCAGTGCTAACCGAGAGTATGGCTACACCTTC.

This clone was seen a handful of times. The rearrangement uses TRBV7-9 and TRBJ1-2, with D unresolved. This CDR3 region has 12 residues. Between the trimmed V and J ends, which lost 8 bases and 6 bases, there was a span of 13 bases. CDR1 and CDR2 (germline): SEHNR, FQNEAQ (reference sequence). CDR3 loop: CASSPGLNGYTF. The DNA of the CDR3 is TGTGCCAGCTCACCGGGGTTGAATGGCTACACCTTC.

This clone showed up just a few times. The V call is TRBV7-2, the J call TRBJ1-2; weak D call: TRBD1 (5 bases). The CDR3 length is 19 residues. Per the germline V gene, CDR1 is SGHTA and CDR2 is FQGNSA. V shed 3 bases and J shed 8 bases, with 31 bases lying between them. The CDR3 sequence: CASSLSRAFTGISRVGYTF. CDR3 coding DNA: TGTGCCAGCAGCTTGTCGAGGGCCTTCACAGGAATCAGCCGGGTCGGCTACACCTTC.

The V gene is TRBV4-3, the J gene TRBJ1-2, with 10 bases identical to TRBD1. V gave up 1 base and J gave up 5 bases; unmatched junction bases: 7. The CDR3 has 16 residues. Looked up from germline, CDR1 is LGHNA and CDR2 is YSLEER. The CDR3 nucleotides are TGCGCCAGCAGCCAAGTTACCGGGACAGGGGCGTATGGCTACACCTTC. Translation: CASSQVTGTGAYGYTF.

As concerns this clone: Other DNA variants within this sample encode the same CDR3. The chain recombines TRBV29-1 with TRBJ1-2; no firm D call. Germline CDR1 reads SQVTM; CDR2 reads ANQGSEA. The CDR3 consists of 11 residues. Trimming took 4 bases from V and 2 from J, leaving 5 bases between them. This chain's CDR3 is CSVAENYGYTF. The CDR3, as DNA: TGCAGCGTTGCCGAAAACTATGGCTACACCTTC.

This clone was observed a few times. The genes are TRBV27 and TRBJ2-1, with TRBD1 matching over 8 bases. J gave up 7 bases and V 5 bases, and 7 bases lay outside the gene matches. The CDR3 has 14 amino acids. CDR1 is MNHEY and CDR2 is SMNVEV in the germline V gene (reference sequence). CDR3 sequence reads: CASSTGGGWNEQFF. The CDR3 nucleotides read TGTGCCAGCAGTACAGGGGGAGGATGGAATGAGCAGTTCTTC.

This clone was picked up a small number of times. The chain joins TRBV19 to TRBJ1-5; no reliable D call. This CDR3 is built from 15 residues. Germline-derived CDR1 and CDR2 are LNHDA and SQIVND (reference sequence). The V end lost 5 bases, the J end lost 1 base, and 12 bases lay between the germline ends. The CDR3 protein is CASSPSGVSNQPQHF. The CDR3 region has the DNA TGTGCCAGTAGTCCCTCTGGGGTAAGCAATCAGCCCCAGCATTTT.

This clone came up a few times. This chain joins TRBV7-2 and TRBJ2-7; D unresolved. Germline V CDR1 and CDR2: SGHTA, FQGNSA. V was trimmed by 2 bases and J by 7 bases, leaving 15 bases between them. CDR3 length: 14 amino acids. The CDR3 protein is CASSLTRVGGEQYF. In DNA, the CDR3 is TGTGCCAGCAGCTTAACCCGAGTGGGTGGGGAGCAGTACTTC.

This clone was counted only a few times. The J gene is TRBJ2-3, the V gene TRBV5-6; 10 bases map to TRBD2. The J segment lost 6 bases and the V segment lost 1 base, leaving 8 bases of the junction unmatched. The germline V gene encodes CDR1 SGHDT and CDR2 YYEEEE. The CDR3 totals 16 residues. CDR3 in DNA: TGTGCCAGCAGCTTGAGGACTAGCGGATCTCGGGATACGCAGTATTTT. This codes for CASSLRTSGSRDTQYF. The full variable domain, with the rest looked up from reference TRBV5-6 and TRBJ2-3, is DAGVTQSPTHLIKTRGQQVTLRCSPKSGHDTVSWYQQALGQGPQFIFQYYEEEERQRGNFPDRFSGHQFPNYSSELNVNALLLGDSALYLCASSLRTSGSRDTQYFGPGTRLTVL.

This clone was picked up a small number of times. CDR3 sequence reads: CASSAGAQQPQHF. The CDR3 DNA is TGTGCCAGCAGCGCCGGGGCTCAACAGCCCCAGCATTTT. The chain links TRBV9 to TRBJ1-5; tentatively, D is TRBD1 (5 bases). This CDR3 is built from 13 residues. V dropped 3 bases and J dropped 7 bases, with 11 bases sitting between them. Germline CDR1 reads SGDLS; CDR2 reads YYNGEE.

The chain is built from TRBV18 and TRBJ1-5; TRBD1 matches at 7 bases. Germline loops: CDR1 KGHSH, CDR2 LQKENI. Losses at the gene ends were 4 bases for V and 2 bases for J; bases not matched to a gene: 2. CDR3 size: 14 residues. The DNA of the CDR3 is TGTGCCAGCTCACGACAGGGTGGCAATCAGCCCCAGCATTTT. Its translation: CASSRQGGNQPQHF.

The CDR3 sequence is CASSLATGTEAFF. The DNA of the CDR3 is TGTGCCAGCAGCTTAGCGACGGGGACTGAAGCTTTCTTT. The genes are TRBV7-2 and TRBJ1-1; D is uncertain. CDR3 length equals 13 residues. V was shortened by 0 bases and J by 5 bases, with 7 bases between the two germline ends. The V gene's germline CDR1 is SGHTA and CDR2 FQGNSA.

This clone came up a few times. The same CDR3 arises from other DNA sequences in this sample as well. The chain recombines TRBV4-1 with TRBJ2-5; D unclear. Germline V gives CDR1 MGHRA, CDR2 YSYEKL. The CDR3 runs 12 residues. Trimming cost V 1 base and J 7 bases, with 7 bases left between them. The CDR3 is CASSQVRGTQYF. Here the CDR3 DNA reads TGCGCCAGCAGCCAAGTGAGAGGGACCCAGTACTTC.

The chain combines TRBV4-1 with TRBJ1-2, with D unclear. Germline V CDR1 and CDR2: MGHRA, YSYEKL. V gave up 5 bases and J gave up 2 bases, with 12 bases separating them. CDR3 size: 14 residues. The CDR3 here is CASSSHTGNYGYTF. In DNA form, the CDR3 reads TGCGCCAGCAGCTCCCACACGGGCAACTATGGCTACACCTTC.

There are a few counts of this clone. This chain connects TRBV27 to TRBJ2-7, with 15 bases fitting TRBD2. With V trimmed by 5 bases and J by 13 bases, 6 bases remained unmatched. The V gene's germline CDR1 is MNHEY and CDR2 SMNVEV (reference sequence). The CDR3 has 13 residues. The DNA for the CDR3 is TGTGCCAGCAGTCAAGGACTAGCGGGAGGGCGATACTTC. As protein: CASSQGLAGGRYF.

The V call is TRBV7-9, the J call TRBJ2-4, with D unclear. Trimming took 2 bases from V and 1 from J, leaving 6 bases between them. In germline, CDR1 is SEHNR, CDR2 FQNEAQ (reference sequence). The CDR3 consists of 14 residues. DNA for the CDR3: TGTGCCAGCAGCTTAAGTGGGGCCAAAAACATTCAGTACTTC. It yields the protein CASSLSGAKNIQYF. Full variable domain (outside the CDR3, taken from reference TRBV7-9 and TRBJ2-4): DTGVSQNPRHKITKRGQNVTFRCDPISEHNRLYWYRQTLGQGPEFLTYFQNEAQLEKSRLLSDRFSAERPKGSFSTLEIQRTEQGDSAMYLCASSLSGAKNIQYFGAGTRLSVL.

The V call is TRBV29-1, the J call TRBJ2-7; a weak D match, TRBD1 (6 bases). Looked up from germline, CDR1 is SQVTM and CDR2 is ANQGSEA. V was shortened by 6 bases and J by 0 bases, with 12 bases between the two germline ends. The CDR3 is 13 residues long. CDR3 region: CSVGARDSYEQYV. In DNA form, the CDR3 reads TGCAGCGTGGGGGCTAGGGACTCCTACGAGCAGTACGTC.

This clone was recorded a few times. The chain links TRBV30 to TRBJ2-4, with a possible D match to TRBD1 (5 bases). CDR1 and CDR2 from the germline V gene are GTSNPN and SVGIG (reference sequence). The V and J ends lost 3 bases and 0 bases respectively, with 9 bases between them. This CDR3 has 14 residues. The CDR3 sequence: CAWRTELAKNIQYF. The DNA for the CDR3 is TGTGCCTGGAGGACAGAGCTAGCCAAAAACATTCAGTACTTC.